This entry is about one T cell receptor beta chain. Its antigen is not known. The record originates from a study of siplizumab effects on memory and regulatory T cells. The CDR3 has 14 residues. Germline V gene sequence: CDR1 SGHTA, CDR2 FQGNSA. Trimming cost V 0 bases and J 3 bases, with 9 bases left between them. General study points: Whether proliferating Tregs in siplizumab cultures suppress was not functionally confirmed. Under siplizumab, alloreactive sequences traced to unstimulated CD4+ memory cells were significantly reduced.

In each sample, around 96,000 TCR templates were assayed. Here immunoSEQ multiplex PCR was the method, and the copy in TCRdb shows in-frame clones only, minus some. The sample shows tens of thousands of clones, more than 70% of them seen only once. Sequenced material: naive CD4+ T cells sorted from blood. The receptor comes from a human donor in good health. This chain links TRBV7-2 with TRBJ2-7; maybe TRBD2 (6 bases). The chain's CDR3 is CASSLAGGRYEQYF. CDR3 coding DNA: TGTGCCAGCAGCTTAGCGGGGGGACGCTACGAGCAGTACTTC.